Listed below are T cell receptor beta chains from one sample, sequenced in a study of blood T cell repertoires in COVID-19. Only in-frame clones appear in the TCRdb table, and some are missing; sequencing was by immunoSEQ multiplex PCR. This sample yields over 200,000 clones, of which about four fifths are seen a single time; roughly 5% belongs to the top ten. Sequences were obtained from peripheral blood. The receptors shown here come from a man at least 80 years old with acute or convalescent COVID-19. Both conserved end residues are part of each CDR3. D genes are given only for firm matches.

cdr3_aa: CASSQGQGYREQYF
d_call: TRBD1
j_call: TRBJ2-7
v_call: TRBV28

cdr3_aa: CSVEVGLPNYGYTF
d_call: -
j_call: TRBJ1-2
v_call: TRBV29-1

cdr3_aa: CASSPGTVNSPLHF
d_call: TRBD1
j_call: TRBJ1-6
v_call: TRBV5-4

cdr3_aa: CASSYDGQGRSPLHF
d_call: TRBD1
j_call: TRBJ1-6
v_call: TRBV7-9

cdr3_aa: CASSPPGHSPLHF
d_call: -
j_call: TRBJ1-6
v_call: TRBV7-2

cdr3_aa: CASSSWSSGVSYEQYF
d_call: TRBD2
j_call: TRBJ2-7
v_call: TRBV7-2

cdr3_aa: CASSLTGTNTQYF
d_call: TRBD2
j_call: TRBJ2-3
v_call: TRBV4-1

cdr3_aa: CAIGRTGGDSYEQYF
d_call: TRBD1
j_call: TRBJ2-7
v_call: TRBV10-3

cdr3_aa: CASSLTARNEKLFF
d_call: -
j_call: TRBJ1-4
v_call: TRBV28

cdr3_aa: CASRPGGQASPLHF
d_call: TRBD1
j_call: TRBJ1-6
v_call: TRBV28

cdr3_aa: CATSDSYGQYSNQPQHF
d_call: -
j_call: TRBJ1-5
v_call: TRBV24-1

cdr3_aa: CASRETGRETQYF
d_call: TRBD1
j_call: TRBJ2-5
v_call: TRBV6-6

cdr3_aa: CASSHYRGLAGSQETQYF
d_call: TRBD2
j_call: TRBJ2-5
v_call: TRBV14

cdr3_aa: CASKTGTGDQPQHF
d_call: TRBD1
j_call: TRBJ1-5
v_call: TRBV28

cdr3_aa: CASSSTGKKETQYF
d_call: -
j_call: TRBJ2-5
v_call: TRBV11-3

cdr3_aa: CASSLAAQGWEETQYF
d_call: -
j_call: TRBJ2-5
v_call: TRBV5-4

cdr3_aa: CSGATGVLGTGELFF
d_call: TRBD1
j_call: TRBJ2-2
v_call: TRBV29-1

cdr3_aa: CASSQEGWTGETQYF
d_call: -
j_call: TRBJ2-5
v_call: TRBV4-1

cdr3_aa: CASSLGPSGATSGASDTQYF
d_call: TRBD2
j_call: TRBJ2-3
v_call: TRBV7-3